This passage covers 19 T cell receptor beta chains from one sample sequenced in a study of cytomegalovirus exposure and HLA in healthy donors. Primers: 60 Vbeta forward and 13 Jbeta reverse. TCRdb's copy holds only in-frame clones and misses some; the assay was immunoSEQ multiplex PCR. The sample has under 150,000 clones; under 80% are singletons. Specimen: PBMCs. These receptors were obtained from a male donor in good health and CMV-seronegative.

Here the CDR3 DNA reads TGCGCCAGCAGCTTCCCAGGGGCCGACACTGAAGCTTTCTTT. It yields the protein CASSFPGADTEAFF. The chain is built from TRBV5-1 and TRBJ1-1; tentative D call: TRBD1 (6 bases). V dropped 2 bases and J dropped 3 bases, with 11 bases sitting between them. The CDR3 runs 14 residues. Germline CDR1 reads SGHRS; CDR2 reads YFSETQ.

Worth noting for this clone: At one end, the junction sequence differs from germline, possibly due to a read error. The J gene is TRBJ2-1, the V gene TRBV7-2, with 8 bases fitting TRBD2. CDR3 length: 13 amino acids. The V gene's germline CDR1 is SGHTA and CDR2 FQGNSA. CDR3: CASSPQRGYEQFF. CDR3 sequence (DNA): TGTGCTAGCAGCCCTCAGCGGGGGTATGAGCAGTTCTTC.

This clone came up a few times. The V call is TRBV5-4, the J call TRBJ1-1, with 10 bases that match TRBD1. CDR1 is SGHNT and CDR2 is YYREEE in the germline V gene (reference sequence). The CDR3 runs to 15 residues. V lost 5 bases, J lost 0 bases, and 4 bases stayed unmatched. CDR3 DNA: TGTGCCAGCAGAGGACAGGGGGGGATGAACACTGAAGCTTTCTTT. This translates into CASRGQGGMNTEAFF.

This CDR3 is CASSSYGTSVSYEQYF. CDR3 coding DNA: TGTGCCAGCAGCTCTTATGGGACTAGCGTCTCCTACGAGCAGTACTTC. The V and J genes are TRBV9 and TRBJ2-7; 10 bases agree with TRBD2. This CDR3 is built from 16 residues. Germline CDR1 SGDLS, CDR2 YYNGEE. The V segment lost 4 bases and the J segment 0 bases; nucleotides outside the gene matches: 7.

The chain is built from TRBV5-6 and TRBJ2-5; D perhaps matches TRBD2 (6 bases). From germline, CDR1 is SGHDT and CDR2 YYEEEE. The CDR3 extends over 15 amino acids. Deletions cut 0 bases from V and 1 base from J, with 10 bases between. The CDR3 sequence: CASSLAGRGQETQYF. The CDR3 nucleotides read TGTGCCAGCAGCTTGGCAGGGCGGGGCCAAGAGACCCAGTACTTC.

The V call is TRBV5-1, the J call TRBJ1-6; tentatively, D is TRBD1 (5 bases). CDR3 length: 14 amino acids. CDR1 and CDR2 (germline): SGHRS, YFSETQ. V dropped 0 bases and J dropped 6 bases, with 7 bases sitting between them. In nucleotides, the CDR3 is TGCGCCAGCAGCTTGGACGGGGGTAATTCACCCCTCCACTTT. Translation: CASSLDGGNSPLHF.

This clone was found a few times. The chain couples TRBV29-1 to TRBJ1-1; 8 nucleotides align to TRBD1. Germline assignment: CDR1 SQVTM and CDR2 ANQGSEA. This CDR3 is built from 12 residues. Trimming cost V 6 bases and J 5 bases; bases outside gene matches: 5. The CDR3 DNA sequence: TGCAGCGTAGTACAGGGGGATACTGAAGCTTTCTTT. It encodes CSVVQGDTEAFF.

The chain employs TRBV2 and TRBJ1-2, with a tentative D call TRBD1 (6 bases). Germline values: CDR1 SNHLY, CDR2 FYNNEI. CDR3 size: 14 residues. The V end was cut by 10 bases, the J end by 6 bases, with 21 bases between. Written as DNA, the CDR3 is TGTGCCACCCAACTTACCCGGGACACCCATGGCTACACCTTC. This sequence encodes CATQLTRDTHGYTF.

The chain combines TRBV18 with TRBJ2-5; 7 positions match TRBD1. V shed 2 bases, J shed 5 bases, and the junction held 5 bases outside the gene matches. CDR3 length equals 14 residues. Per the germline V gene, CDR1 is KGHSH and CDR2 is LQKENI. In DNA, the CDR3 is TGTGCCAGCTCACCAGGACAGGCCCGGGAGACCCAGTACTTC. It yields the protein CASSPGQARETQYF.

This chain uses TRBV10-3 with TRBJ2-7; 9 bases are shared with TRBD2. The CDR3 has 12 residues. The J segment lost 6 bases and the V segment lost 10 bases, leaving 7 bases of the junction unmatched. Germline CDR1 and CDR2: ENHRY and SYGVKD. CDR3 nucleotide sequence: TGTGCCACTATAGCGGGAGAAGGCGAGCAGTACTTC. Residues: CATIAGEGEQYF.

The chain joins TRBV27 to TRBJ1-6; D unclear. Germline V lookup: CDR1 MNHEY, CDR2 SMNVEV (reference sequence). The CDR3 is 15 residues long. Trimming removed 1 base at V and 8 bases at J, with 12 bases between. The CDR3 spells CASSLFPQAYSPLHF. The CDR3 DNA sequence: TGTGCCAGCAGTTTATTTCCGCAGGCTTATTCACCCCTCCACTTT.

The CDR3 reads CASSARRDNNQPQHF. CDR3 DNA sequence: TGTGCCAGCAGTGCCCGCCGGGATAACAATCAGCCCCAGCATTTT. J is TRBJ1-5 and V is TRBV6-1; D remains ambiguous. V lost 4 bases and J lost 3, with 13 bases in between. Germline CDR1 reads MNHNS; CDR2 reads SASEGT. This CDR3 is built from 15 residues.

The chain links TRBV29-1 to TRBJ2-3, with 8 bases fitting TRBD1. The CDR3 length is 14 residues. Germline loops: CDR1 SQVTM, CDR2 ANQGSEA. V was pared by 6 bases and J by 2 bases, with 7 bases of the junction left unmatched. The CDR3 sequence: CSVPIRGPTDTQYF. The CDR3 DNA sequence: TGCAGCGTCCCAATCAGGGGGCCCACAGATACGCAGTATTTT.

V gene TRBV5-1 combines with J gene TRBJ1-1; maybe TRBD1 (6 bases). The CDR3 consists of 14 residues. Germline V CDR1 and CDR2: SGHRS, YFSETQ. Deletions cut 0 bases from V and 6 bases from J, with 12 bases between. The CDR3 DNA reads as TGCGCCAGCAGCTTGGACCAGGGGAGACCTGAAGCTTTCTTT. This translates into CASSLDQGRPEAFF. Full variable domain (missing parts from reference TRBV5-1 and TRBJ1-1): KAGVTQTPRYLIKTRGQQVTLSCSPISGHRSVSWYQQTPGQGLQFLFEYFSETQRNKGNFPGRFSGRQFSNSRSEMNVSTLELGDSALYLCASSLDQGRPEAFFGQGTRLTVV.

The genes are TRBV9 and TRBJ2-7; D gene ambiguous. Germline-derived CDR1 and CDR2 are SGDLS and YYNGEE. With 0 bases removed from V and 0 bases from J, the gap between germline ends came to 10 bases. This CDR3 has 15 amino acids. In nucleotides, the CDR3 is TGTGCCAGCAGCGTAGAGAGTGGTAGCTCCTACGAGCAGTACTTC. This encodes CASSVESGSSYEQYF.

The chain has TRBV7-6 and TRBJ2-7; TRBD1 agrees at 10 bases. CDR1 is SGHVS, CDR2 FNYEAQ, per germline. The junction had 2 bases not matched to a gene; V was cut back by 1 base and J by 2 bases. The CDR3 covers 15 residues. CDR3 DNA: TGTGCCAGCAGCTTAGAGGGACAGGGGCCCTACGAGCAGTACTTC. It yields the protein CASSLEGQGPYEQYF.

This chain connects TRBV11-1 to TRBJ1-5, with TRBD1 identical over 8 bases. This CDR3 comprises 15 residues. The germline CDR1 and CDR2 sequences are SGHAT and FQDESV (reference sequence). The trim removed 5 bases at V and 6 bases at J, leaving 9 bases unmatched. The CDR3 sequence: CASSADRGGVQPQHF. The DNA for the CDR3 is TGTGCCAGCAGCGCCGACAGGGGCGGTGTTCAGCCCCAGCATTTT.

This clone has only one observation. The rearrangement joins TRBV2 to TRBJ1-3, with TRBD1 matching over 8 bases. V shed 4 bases, J shed 0 bases, and the junction held 2 bases outside the gene matches. CDR1 and CDR2 from the germline V gene are SNHLY and FYNNEI. The length of the CDR3 is 15 residues. The chain's CDR3 is CASSGQGSSGNTIYF. The CDR3 coding sequence is TGTGCCAGCAGTGGACAGGGGAGCTCTGGAAACACCATATATTTT.

This clone has a single count. The chain recombines TRBV6-5 with TRBJ1-4, with 10 positions matching TRBD1. The CDR3 contains 15 residues. In germline, CDR1 is MNHEY, CDR2 SVGAGI. Germline trimming cut 0 bases from V and 12 bases from J; bases unmatched to any gene: 7. CDR3 sequence: CASSYSRDRGAELFF. The CDR3 DNA reads as TGTGCCAGCAGTTACTCGAGGGACAGGGGAGCTGAACTGTTTTTT.